Each of the 24 T cell receptor beta chains below was sequenced from the same sample in a study of regulatory T cells in long-lasting Graves disease. Building the TCR beta libraries relied on iRepertoire HTBI primers, and CDR3 regions underwent Arm-PCR. TCRdb reprocessed the multiplex PCR reads via MiXCR and lists one record per CDR3 protein. The sample lists approximately 350,000 distinct CDR3 sequences; about an eighth were seen once. Time point of the sample: newly diagnosed GD, antithyroid drugs for less than 3 months. Following extraction of RNA from PBMCs, that RNA was used to make the TCR library. Separately, the same data were catalogued under a study of T cells in Graves' hyperthyroidism and ophthalmopathy.

The source was peripheral blood mononuclear cells (PBMCs), collected at new diagnosis, from a patient treated with antithyroid drugs. These receptor sequences come from a woman between 18 and 29 years old with Graves disease.

This clonotype was detected ten times or more. The genes are TRBV9 and TRBJ2-1; 9 bases align to TRBD1. CDR3 length: 15 amino acids. V shed 1 base and J 4 bases; nucleotides not matched to a gene: 3. CDR1 SGDLS and CDR2 YYNGEE come from the germline V gene. The CDR3 here is CASSVSGQGYNEQFF. Written as DNA, the CDR3 is TGTGCCAGCAGCGTATCCGGACAGGGGTACAATGAGCAGTTCTTC.

For this clonotype: Given a much more abundant clone one base away, this may be a read error. The chain combines TRBV2 with TRBJ2-7, with TRBD1 matching 7 bases. Germline values: CDR1 SNHLY, CDR2 FYNNEI. Germline trimming cut 4 bases from V and 4 bases from J; bases unmatched to any gene: 7. CDR3 length: 14 residues. CDR3 DNA sequence: TGTGCCAGCAGTGCGGAGGCAGGGGGTTACGAGCAGTACTTC. Its translation: CASSAEAGGYEQYF.

The chain combines TRBV29-1 with TRBJ1-1; tentative D call: TRBD1 (5 bases). Per germline, CDR1 SQVTM and CDR2 ANQGSEA. V was cut by 3 bases and J by 0 bases, with 11 bases left in between. This CDR3 has 14 residues. CDR3 sequence: CSVDGGTMNTEAFF. The CDR3 DNA reads TGCAGCGTTGATGGGGGGACCATGAACACTGAAGCTTTCTTT.

This chain uses TRBV4-2 with TRBJ1-2; D might be TRBD1 (6 bases). The CDR3 contains 15 residues. Germline V lookup: CDR1 LGHNA, CDR2 YNFKEQ. Trimming pared 1 base from V and 4 bases from J, leaving 13 bases between. The CDR3 spells CASSQGSGRGYGYTF. The CDR3 nucleotides read TGTGCCAGCAGCCAAGGGTCGGGCAGGGGCTATGGCTACACCTTC.

The sample holds a few counts of this clonotype. The chain uses TRBV12-3 or TRBV12-4 and TRBJ1-4; a weak D match, TRBD1 (5 bases). Deletions cut 6 bases from V and 8 bases from J, with 16 bases between. CDR3 length equals 14 residues. The CDR3 sequence is CASSSYYRGEKLFF. The CDR3 DNA reads as TGTGCCAGCAGCTCTTACTACCGGGGCGAAAAACTGTTTTTT.

This clonotype was seen many times. This rearrangement joins TRBV30 to TRBJ1-2; 8 positions agree with TRBD1. Germline lookup yields CDR1 GTSNPN and CDR2 SVGIG (reference sequence). The CDR3 is 16 amino acids. V shed 0 bases, J shed 2 bases, and the junction held 8 bases outside the gene matches. CDR3 nucleotide sequence: TGTGCCTGGAGTGTAGGGGGTGGACAGGGCAACTATGGCTACACCTTC. This codes for CAWSVGGGQGNYGYTF.

This clonotype was seen a few times. The gene calls are TRBV7-3 and TRBJ2-1; 14 nucleotides match TRBD2. The length of the CDR3 is 16 residues. Per germline, CDR1 SGHTA and CDR2 FQGTGA. J lost 9 bases, V lost 5 bases, and 9 bases had no gene match. The chain's CDR3 is CASSPGLAGAGGEQFF. In DNA, the CDR3 is TGTGCCAGCAGCCCGGGACTAGCGGGGGCCGGGGGTGAGCAGTTCTTC.

This clonotype was seen many times. The J gene is TRBJ2-3, the V gene TRBV20-1; TRBD1 might be the D (6 bases). V was trimmed by 5 bases and J by 6 bases, leaving 15 bases between them. CDR1 and CDR2 (germline): DFQATT, SNEGSKA (reference sequence). This CDR3 region has 13 residues. CDR3 residues: CSAPGQPWDTQYF. CDR3 DNA: TGCAGTGCTCCAGGACAGCCCTGGGATACGCAGTATTTT.

In the case of this clonotype: It may be a read error: a sequence one base away is much more abundant. The chain is built from TRBV5-1 and TRBJ1-2; D might be TRBD1 (5 bases). CDR1 is SGHRS, CDR2 YFSETQ, per germline. This CDR3 spans 14 amino acids. V was pared by 4 bases and J by 9 bases, with 19 bases between. In DNA form, the CDR3 reads TGCGCCAGCAGCGGGGGATGGCAGGGTGGGCGCTACACCTTC. Protein sequence: CASSGGWQGGRYTF.

There are many counts of this clonotype. V and J are TRBV20-1 and TRBJ2-3; 13 bases line up with TRBD2. Germline CDR1 reads DFQATT; CDR2 reads SNEGSKA (reference sequence). CDR3 length equals 16 residues. With V trimmed by 0 bases and J by 7 bases, 7 bases remained unmatched. The CDR3 region is CSARDWQLAGGNTQYF. The CDR3 coding sequence is TGCAGTGCTAGAGATTGGCAACTAGCGGGAGGGAATACGCAGTATTTT.

V usage is TRBV24-1 and J usage is TRBJ2-3; 7 bases are a match to TRBD1. The CDR3 spans 19 residues. J was trimmed by 0 bases and V by 5 bases; bases with no gene match: 16. CDR1 KGHDR and CDR2 SFDVKD come from the germline V gene. CDR3 bases: TGTGCCACCAGTGGCCGGGACAGAAAAATTAAAGCTAGCACAGATACGCAGTATTTT. It is translated as CATSGRDRKIKASTDTQYF.

This clonotype has just a few counts. This chain joins TRBV7-3 and TRBJ2-3; D remains unclear. Trimming stripped 2 bases from V and 3 bases from J, with 9 bases between. The CDR3 covers 14 residues. Germline V gene lookup returns CDR1 SGHTA and CDR2 FQGTGA. In DNA, the CDR3 is TGTGCCAGCAGCTTAGGGTTGTGGACAGATACGCAGTATTTT. This encodes CASSLGLWTDTQYF.

This clonotype was detected ten times or more. V usage is TRBV29-1 and J usage is TRBJ2-1; D perhaps matches TRBD2 (5 bases). CDR1 is SQVTM, CDR2 ANQGSEA, per germline. The CDR3 is 12 amino acids. V lost 1 base to trimming and J lost 8 bases, with 9 bases between them. CDR3 in amino acids: CSVEAGIHEQFF. DNA for the CDR3: TGCAGCGTTGAAGCCGGGATCCATGAGCAGTTCTTC.

The J gene is TRBJ1-1, the V gene TRBV7-3, with D hard to call. This CDR3 has 16 amino acids. Deletions cut 2 bases from V and 5 bases from J, with 18 bases between. Germline V gene sequence: CDR1 SGHTA, CDR2 FQGTGA. DNA for the CDR3: TGTGCCAGCAGCTTACAAGGCGGGAGCGCCGGAACTGAAGCTTTCTTT. Translation gives CASSLQGGSAGTEAFF.

This clonotype was counted many times. The V and J genes are TRBV19 and TRBJ1-5; possibly TRBD1 for D (6 bases). The CDR3 spans 17 residues. V lost 4 bases to trimming and J lost 5 bases, with 21 bases between them. Germline V lookup: CDR1 LNHDA, CDR2 SQIVND (reference sequence). This CDR3 is CASSTIAPEDSDQPQHF. The CDR3 coding sequence is TGTGCCAGTAGTACAATAGCTCCTGAGGACAGCGATCAGCCCCAGCATTTT. The variable domain in full, completed from reference TRBV19 and TRBJ1-5, reads DGGITQSPKYLFRKEGQNVTLSCEQNLNHDAMYWYRQDPGQGLRLIYYSQIVNDFQKGDIAEGYSVSREKKESFPLTVTSAQKNPTAFYLCASSTIAPEDSDQPQHFGDGTRLSIL.

This clonotype came up a few times. The chain combines TRBV5-1 with TRBJ2-1, with D possibly matching TRBD1 (5 bases). The ends were cut back, 4 bases at V and 5 bases at J, with 10 bases in the middle. The CDR3 contains 13 residues. CDR1 is SGHRS, CDR2 YFSETQ, per germline. The CDR3 sequence is CASSLTADNEQFF. The CDR3 DNA sequence: TGCGCCAGCAGCCTGACAGCAGACAATGAGCAGTTCTTC. Full variable domain (remainder filled in from reference TRBV5-1 and TRBJ2-1): KAGVTQTPRYLIKTRGQQVTLSCSPISGHRSVSWYQQTPGQGLQFLFEYFSETQRNKGNFPGRFSGRQFSNSRSEMNVSTLELGDSALYLCASSLTADNEQFFGPGTRLTVL.

This clonotype was seen only a few times. The chain combines TRBV24-1 with TRBJ1-4, with 11 bases aligning to TRBD1. Germline V lookup: CDR1 KGHDR, CDR2 SFDVKD. The CDR3 has 14 amino acids. With 3 bases clipped from V and 7 bases from J, the junction kept 0 bases outside the gene matches. In DNA, the CDR3 is TGTGCCACCAGTGATGGACAGGGGGCTGAAAAACTGTTTTTT. Translation: CATSDGQGAEKLFF.

Note on this clonotype: A read error may account for a junction end that differs from germline. The chain uses TRBV5-1 and TRBJ2-1, with D perhaps TRBD2 (6 bases). CDR3 length: 13 amino acids. The V gene's germline CDR1 is SGHRS and CDR2 YFSETQ. In DNA form, the CDR3 reads TGCGCCAGCAGCTTGGGTGGGAGGAATGGGCAGTTCTTC. Protein sequence: CASSLGGRNGQFF.

This clonotype showed up just a few times. This chain links TRBV20-1 with TRBJ2-2; tentative D call: TRBD2 (5 bases). V gave up 2 bases and J gave up 3 bases, with 16 bases separating them. The germline CDR1 and CDR2 sequences are DFQATT and SNEGSKA (reference sequence). The CDR3 consists of 16 residues. CDR3 loop: CSARRSGIGYTGELFF. As DNA, the CDR3 is TGCAGTGCTAGAAGGTCGGGGATCGGATACACCGGGGAGCTGTTTTTT.

In its sample, this clonotype was seen many times. V gene TRBV19 combines with J gene TRBJ1-5, with D unclear. Germline lookup yields CDR1 LNHDA and CDR2 SQIVND (reference sequence). This CDR3 region has 14 residues. Trimming stripped 3 bases from V and 2 bases from J, with 8 bases between. The DNA for the CDR3 is TGTGCCAGTAGTATCCTCCTGGGCAATCAGCCCCAGCATTTT. Translating gives CASSILLGNQPQHF.

The chain carries TRBV19 and TRBJ1-5, with TRBD1 matching over 8 bases. CDR1 LNHDA and CDR2 SQIVND come from the germline V gene (reference sequence). This CDR3 is 13 amino acids long. V shed 6 bases, J shed 6 bases, and the junction held 4 bases outside the gene matches. The CDR3 nucleotides are TGTGCCAGTAGCCCCAGGGGGCGTCAGCCCCAGCATTTT. Translation gives CASSPRGRQPQHF.

The chain employs TRBV20-1 and TRBJ2-3; 9 bases agree with TRBD2. Germline V gene data show CDR1 as DFQATT and CDR2 as SNEGSKA (reference sequence). The CDR3 spans 19 residues. V lost 0 bases to trimming and J lost 0 bases; unmatched junction nucleotides: 13. For the CDR3, the DNA is TGCAGTGCTAGAGACTTCTCCCCCCTAGCGGGGTCTAGCACAGATACGCAGTATTTT. Its protein is CSARDFSPLAGSSTDTQYF.

This clonotype was detected ten times or more. The CDR3 here is CASSLFPGDNQPQHF. CDR3 nucleotide sequence: TGTGCCAGCAGCTTATTCCCTGGGGACAATCAGCCCCAGCATTTT. V is TRBV7-2 and J is TRBJ1-5; D gene uncertain. Germline V gene data show CDR1 as SGHTA and CDR2 as FQGNSA. Trimming cost V 2 bases and J 3 bases, with 11 bases left between them. The CDR3 has 15 residues.

With respect to this clonotype: A clone one base away is much larger, so this may be a read error. The missing conserved phenylalanine or tryptophan at the end of this CDR3 makes a read error likely. J is TRBJ2-5 and V is TRBV15; TRBD2 matches at 10 bases. Unmatched junction bases numbered 12, after V lost 0 bases and J lost 5 bases. Germline assignment: CDR1 LNHNV and CDR2 YYDKDF (reference sequence). The CDR3 runs to 18 residues. The CDR3 DNA is TGTGCCACCAGCAGAGATGTGCTAGCGGGGGCATCGGGGGAGACCCAGTACTCC. Amino acid sequence: CATSRDVLAGASGETQYS.